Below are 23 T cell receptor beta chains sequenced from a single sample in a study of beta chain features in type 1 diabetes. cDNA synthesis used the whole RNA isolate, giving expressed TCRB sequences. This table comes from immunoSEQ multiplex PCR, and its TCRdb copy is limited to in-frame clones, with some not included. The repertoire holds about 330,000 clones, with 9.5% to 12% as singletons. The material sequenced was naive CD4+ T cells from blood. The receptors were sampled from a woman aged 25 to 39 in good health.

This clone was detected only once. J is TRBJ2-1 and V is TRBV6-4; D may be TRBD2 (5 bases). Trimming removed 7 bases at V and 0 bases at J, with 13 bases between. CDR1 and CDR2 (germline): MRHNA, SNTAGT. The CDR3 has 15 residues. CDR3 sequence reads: CASKLDSSSYNEQFF. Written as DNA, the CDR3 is TGTGCCAGCAAGTTGGACTCCAGCTCCTACAATGAGCAGTTCTTC.

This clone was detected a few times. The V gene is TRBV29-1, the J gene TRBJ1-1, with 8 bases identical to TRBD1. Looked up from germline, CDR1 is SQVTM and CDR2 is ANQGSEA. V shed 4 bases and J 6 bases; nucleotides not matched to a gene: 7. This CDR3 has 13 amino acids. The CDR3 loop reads CSVAWTGLAEAFF. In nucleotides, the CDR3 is TGCAGCGTTGCGTGGACAGGGTTAGCTGAAGCTTTCTTT.

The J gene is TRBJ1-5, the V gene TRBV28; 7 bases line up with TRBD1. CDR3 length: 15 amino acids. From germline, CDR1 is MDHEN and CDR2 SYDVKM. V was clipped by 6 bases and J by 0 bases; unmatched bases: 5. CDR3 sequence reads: CASRSGTDSNQPQHF. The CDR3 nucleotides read TGTGCCAGCAGATCCGGGACAGATAGCAATCAGCCCCAGCATTTT.

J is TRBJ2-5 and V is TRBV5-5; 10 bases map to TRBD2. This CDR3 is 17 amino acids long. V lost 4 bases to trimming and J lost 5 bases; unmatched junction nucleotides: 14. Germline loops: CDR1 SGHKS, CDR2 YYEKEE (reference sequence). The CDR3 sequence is CASSTLAGEVAPETQYF. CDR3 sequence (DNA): TGTGCCAGCAGCACCCTAGCGGGAGAGGTTGCTCCCGAGACCCAGTACTTC.

CDR3 sequence: CASSLGQMETQYF. CDR3 DNA sequence: TGTGCCAGCAGCTTAGGGCAGATGGAGACCCAGTACTTC. The chain uses TRBV7-3 and TRBJ2-5; D call uncertain. The germline V gene encodes CDR1 SGHTA and CDR2 FQGTGA. CDR3 size: 13 residues. The V and J ends lost 2 bases and 5 bases respectively, with 9 bases between them.

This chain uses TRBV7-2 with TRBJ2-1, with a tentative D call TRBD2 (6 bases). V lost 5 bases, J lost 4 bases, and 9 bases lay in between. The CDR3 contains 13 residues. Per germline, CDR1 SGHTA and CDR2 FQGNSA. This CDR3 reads CASSAGLYNEQFF. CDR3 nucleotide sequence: TGTGCCAGCAGCGCGGGACTTTACAATGAGCAGTTCTTC.

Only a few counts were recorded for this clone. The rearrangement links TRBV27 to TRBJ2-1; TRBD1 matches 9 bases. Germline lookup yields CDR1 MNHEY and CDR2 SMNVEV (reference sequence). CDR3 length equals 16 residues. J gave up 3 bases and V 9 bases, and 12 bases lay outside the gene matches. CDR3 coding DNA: TGTGCCAGTTGCCCCCACGGACAGGGGCTCTACAATGAGCAGTTCTTC. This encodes CASCPHGQGLYNEQFF.

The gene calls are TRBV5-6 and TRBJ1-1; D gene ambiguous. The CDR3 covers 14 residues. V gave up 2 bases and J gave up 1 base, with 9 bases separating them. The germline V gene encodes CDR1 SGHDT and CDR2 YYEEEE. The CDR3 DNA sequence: TGTGCCAGCAGCTTAGACCGGAGGAACACTGAAGCTTTCTTT. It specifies CASSLDRRNTEAFF.

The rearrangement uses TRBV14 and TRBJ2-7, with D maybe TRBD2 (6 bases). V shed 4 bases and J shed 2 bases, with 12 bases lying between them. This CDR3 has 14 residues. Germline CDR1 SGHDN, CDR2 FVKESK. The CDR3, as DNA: TGTGCCAGCAGCCGGGGGACTTTCACCTACGAGCAGTACTTC. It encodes CASSRGTFTYEQYF.

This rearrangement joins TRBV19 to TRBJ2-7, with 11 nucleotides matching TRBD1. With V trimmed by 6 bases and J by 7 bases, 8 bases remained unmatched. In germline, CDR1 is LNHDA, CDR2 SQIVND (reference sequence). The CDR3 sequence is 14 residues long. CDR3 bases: TGTGCCAGTAGCGGGACAGGGGGACCTTGGGAGCAGTACTTC. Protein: CASSGTGGPWEQYF. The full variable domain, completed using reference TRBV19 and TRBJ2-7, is DGGITQSPKYLFRKEGQNVTLSCEQNLNHDAMYWYRQDPGQGLRLIYYSQIVNDFQKGDIAEGYSVSREKKESFPLTVTSAQKNPTAFYLCASSGTGGPWEQYFGPGTRLTVT.

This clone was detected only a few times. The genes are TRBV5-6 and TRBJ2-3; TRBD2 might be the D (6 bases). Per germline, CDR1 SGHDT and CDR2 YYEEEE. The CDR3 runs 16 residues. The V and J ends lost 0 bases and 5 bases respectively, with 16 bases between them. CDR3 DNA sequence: TGTGCCAGCAGCTTGGATACGGGAGTGAGTGGAGATACGCAGTATTTT. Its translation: CASSLDTGVSGDTQYF.

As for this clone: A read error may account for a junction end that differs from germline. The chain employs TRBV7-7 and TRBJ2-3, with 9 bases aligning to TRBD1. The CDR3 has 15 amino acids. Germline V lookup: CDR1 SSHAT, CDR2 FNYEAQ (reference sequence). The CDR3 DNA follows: TGTGCTAGCAGCCCGGGACAGGGCAGCACAGATACGCAGTATTTT. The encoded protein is CASSPGQGSTDTQYF.

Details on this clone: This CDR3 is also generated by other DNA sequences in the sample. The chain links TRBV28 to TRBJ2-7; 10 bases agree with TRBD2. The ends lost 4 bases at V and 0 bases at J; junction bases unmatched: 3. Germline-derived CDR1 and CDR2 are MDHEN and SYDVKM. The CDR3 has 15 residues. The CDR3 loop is CASSSASGSSYEQYF. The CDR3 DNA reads TGTGCCAGCAGTTCGGCTAGCGGGAGCTCCTACGAGCAGTACTTC.

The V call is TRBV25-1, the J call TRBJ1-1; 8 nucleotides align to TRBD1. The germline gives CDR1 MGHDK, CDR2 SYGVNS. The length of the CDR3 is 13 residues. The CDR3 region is CATGTGLNTEAFF. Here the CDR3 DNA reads TGTGCGACCGGGACAGGACTGAACACTGAAGCTTTCTTT.

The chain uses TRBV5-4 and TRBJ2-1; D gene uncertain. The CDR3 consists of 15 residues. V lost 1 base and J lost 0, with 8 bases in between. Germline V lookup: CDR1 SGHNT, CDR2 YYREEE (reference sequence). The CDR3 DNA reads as TGTGCCAGCAGCTTGACTACGGGCTCCTACAATGAGCAGTTCTTC. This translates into CASSLTTGSYNEQFF.

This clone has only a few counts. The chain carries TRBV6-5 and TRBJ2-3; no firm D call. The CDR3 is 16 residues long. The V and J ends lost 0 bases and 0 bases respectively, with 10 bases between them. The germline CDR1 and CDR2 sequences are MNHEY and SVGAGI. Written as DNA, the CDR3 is TGTGCCAGCAGTTACTCGGTCGCGTTTAGCACAGATACGCAGTATTTT. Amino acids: CASSYSVAFSTDTQYF.

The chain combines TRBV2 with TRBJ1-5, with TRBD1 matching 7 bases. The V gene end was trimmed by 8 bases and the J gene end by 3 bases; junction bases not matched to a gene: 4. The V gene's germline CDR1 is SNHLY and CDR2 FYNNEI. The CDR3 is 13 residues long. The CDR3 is CASCTGDNQPQHF. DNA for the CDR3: TGTGCCAGCTGCACAGGGGACAATCAGCCCCAGCATTTT.

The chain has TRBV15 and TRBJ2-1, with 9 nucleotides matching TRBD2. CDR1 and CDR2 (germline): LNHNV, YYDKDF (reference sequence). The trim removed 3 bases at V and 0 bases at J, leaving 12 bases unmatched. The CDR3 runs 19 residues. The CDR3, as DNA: TGTGCCACCAGCAGCCAAGGCACTAGCGGGTGGAGCTCCTACAATGAGCAGTTCTTC. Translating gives CATSSQGTSGWSSYNEQFF.

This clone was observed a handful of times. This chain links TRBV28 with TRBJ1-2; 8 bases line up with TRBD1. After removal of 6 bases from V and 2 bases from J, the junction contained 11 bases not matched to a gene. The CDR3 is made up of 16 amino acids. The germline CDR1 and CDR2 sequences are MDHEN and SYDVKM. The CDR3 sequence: CASRAPGTGKNYGYTF. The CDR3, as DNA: TGTGCCAGCAGGGCTCCCGGGACAGGCAAAAACTATGGCTACACCTTC.

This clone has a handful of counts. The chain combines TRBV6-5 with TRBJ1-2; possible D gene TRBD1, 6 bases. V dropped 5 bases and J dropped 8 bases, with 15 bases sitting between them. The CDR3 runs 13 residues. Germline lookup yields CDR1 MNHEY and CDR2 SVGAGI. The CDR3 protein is CASSQSGQRGYTF. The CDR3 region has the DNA TGTGCCAGCAGTCAGAGCGGACAGAGGGGCTACACCTTC.

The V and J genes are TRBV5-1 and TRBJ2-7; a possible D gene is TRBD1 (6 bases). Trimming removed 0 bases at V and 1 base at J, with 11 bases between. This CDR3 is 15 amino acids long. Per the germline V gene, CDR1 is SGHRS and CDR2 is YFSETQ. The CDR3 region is CASSLGQGRSYEQYF. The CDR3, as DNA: TGCGCCAGCAGCTTGGGGCAGGGGCGATCCTACGAGCAGTACTTC.

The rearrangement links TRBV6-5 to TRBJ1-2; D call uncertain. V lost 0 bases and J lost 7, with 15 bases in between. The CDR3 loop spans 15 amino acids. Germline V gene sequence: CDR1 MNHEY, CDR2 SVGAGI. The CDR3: CASSYSPGGKGGYTF. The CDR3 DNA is TGTGCCAGCAGTTACTCTCCTGGAGGGAAGGGTGGCTACACCTTC.

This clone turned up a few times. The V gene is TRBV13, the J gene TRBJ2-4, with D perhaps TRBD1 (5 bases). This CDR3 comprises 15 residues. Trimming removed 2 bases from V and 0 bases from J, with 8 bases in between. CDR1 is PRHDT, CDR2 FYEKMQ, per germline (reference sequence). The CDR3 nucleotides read TGTGCCAGCAGCTTAAGACAGCTAGCCAAAAACATTCAGTACTTC. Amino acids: CASSLRQLAKNIQYF. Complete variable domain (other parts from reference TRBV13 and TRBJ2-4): AAGVIQSPRHLIKEKRETATLKCYPIPRHDTVYWYQQGPGQDPQFLISFYEKMQSDKGSIPDRFSAQQFSDYHSELNMSSLELGDSALYFCASSLRQLAKNIQYFGAGTRLSVL.